This note documents a single T cell receptor beta chain sequence. Its matching antigen is unknown. This sample was taken from a study of CD8 T cells in ankylosing spondylitis. Findings and limits, study-wide: With a CD8+ phenotype, disease-linked clones were relatively rare in peripheral blood. It was reported that disease-linked clones were significantly enriched in matched ankylosing spondylitis synovial fluid.

The germline V gene has CDR1 SGHKS and CDR2 YYEKEE (reference sequence). Trimming took 3 bases from V and 2 from J, leaving 11 bases between them. The CDR3 is 15 amino acids. From the 5' RACE reads, TCRdb called clonotypes with MiXCR, one entry per CDR3 protein. The sample has approximately 250,000 distinct CDR3 sequences, under 35% seen once; the top ten hold about 4.2%. This chain uses TRBV5-5 with TRBJ2-2; D is possibly TRBD1 (5 bases). This TCR was sampled from a male donor with ankylosing spondylitis or in good health (not recorded which). The specimen sequenced was blood, either unsorted or a sorted T cell fraction (not recorded which). The CDR3 region is CASSSAQGNTGELFF. CDR3 in DNA: TGTGCCAGCAGCTCTGCGCAGGGAAACACCGGGGAGCTGTTTTTT.